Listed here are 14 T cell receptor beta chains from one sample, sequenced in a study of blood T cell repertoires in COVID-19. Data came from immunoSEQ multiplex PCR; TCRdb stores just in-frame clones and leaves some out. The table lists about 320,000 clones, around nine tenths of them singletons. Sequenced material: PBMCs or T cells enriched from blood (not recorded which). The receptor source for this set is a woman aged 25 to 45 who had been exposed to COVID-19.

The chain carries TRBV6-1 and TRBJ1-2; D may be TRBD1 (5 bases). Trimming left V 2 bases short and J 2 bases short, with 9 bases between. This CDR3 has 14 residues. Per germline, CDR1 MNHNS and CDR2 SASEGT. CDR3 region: CASSEQGLNYGYTF. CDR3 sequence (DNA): TGTGCCAGCAGTGAACAGGGCCTCAACTATGGCTACACCTTC.

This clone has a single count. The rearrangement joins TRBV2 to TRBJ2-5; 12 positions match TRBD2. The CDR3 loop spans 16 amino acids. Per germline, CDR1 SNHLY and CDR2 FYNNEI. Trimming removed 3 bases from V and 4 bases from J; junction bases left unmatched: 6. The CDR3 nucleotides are TGTGCCAGCAGTGAGAGGCTAGCGGGGGGGCGAGAGACCCAGTACTTC. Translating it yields CASSERLAGGRETQYF.

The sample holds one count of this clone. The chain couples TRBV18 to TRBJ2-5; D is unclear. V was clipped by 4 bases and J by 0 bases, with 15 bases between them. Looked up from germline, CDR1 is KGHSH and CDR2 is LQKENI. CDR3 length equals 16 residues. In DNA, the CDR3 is TGTGCCAGCTCACTACCGCTTACAACGTACCAAGAGACCCAGTACTTC. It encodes CASSLPLTTYQETQYF.

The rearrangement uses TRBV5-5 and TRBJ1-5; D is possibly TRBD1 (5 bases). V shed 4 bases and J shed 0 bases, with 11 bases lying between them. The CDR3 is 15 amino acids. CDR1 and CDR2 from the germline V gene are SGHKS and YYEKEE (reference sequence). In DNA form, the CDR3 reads TGTGCCAGCAGCGGTGGGGCGGCTAGCAATCAGCCCCAGCATTTT. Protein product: CASSGGAASNQPQHF. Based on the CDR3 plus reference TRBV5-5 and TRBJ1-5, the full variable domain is DAGVTQSPTHLIKTRGQQVTLRCSPISGHKSVSWYQQVLGQGPQFIFQYYEKEERGRGNFPDRFSARQFPNYSSELNVNALLLGDSALYLCASSGGAASNQPQHFGDGTRLSIL.

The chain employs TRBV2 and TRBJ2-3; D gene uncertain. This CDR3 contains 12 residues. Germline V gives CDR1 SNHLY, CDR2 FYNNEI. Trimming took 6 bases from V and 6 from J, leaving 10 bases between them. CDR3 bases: TGTGCCAGCAGCGTGACAAAGGATACGCAGTATTTT. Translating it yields CASSVTKDTQYF.

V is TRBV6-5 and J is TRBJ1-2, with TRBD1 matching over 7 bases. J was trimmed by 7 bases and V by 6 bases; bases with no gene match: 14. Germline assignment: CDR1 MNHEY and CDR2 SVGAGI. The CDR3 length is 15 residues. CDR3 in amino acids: CASSPWEGGYGGYTF. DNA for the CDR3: TGTGCCAGCAGCCCGTGGGAAGGGGGCTATGGTGGCTACACCTTC.

The CDR3 DNA reads TGTGCCAGCAGCGCTGGACAGCTAAACACTGAAGCTTTCTTT. Encoded protein: CASSAGQLNTEAFF. This chain links TRBV7-9 with TRBJ1-1; possible D gene TRBD1, 6 bases. Germline CDR1 reads SEHNR; CDR2 reads FQNEAQ (reference sequence). Trimming left V 5 bases short and J 2 bases short, with 12 bases between. This CDR3 is 14 amino acids long.

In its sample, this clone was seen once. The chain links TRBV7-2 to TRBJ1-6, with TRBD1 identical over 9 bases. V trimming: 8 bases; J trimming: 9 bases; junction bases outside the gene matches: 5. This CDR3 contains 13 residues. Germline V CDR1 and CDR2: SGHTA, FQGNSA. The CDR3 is CASGTGWGSPLHF. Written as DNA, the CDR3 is TGTGCCAGCGGGACAGGGTGGGGTTCACCCCTCCACTTT.

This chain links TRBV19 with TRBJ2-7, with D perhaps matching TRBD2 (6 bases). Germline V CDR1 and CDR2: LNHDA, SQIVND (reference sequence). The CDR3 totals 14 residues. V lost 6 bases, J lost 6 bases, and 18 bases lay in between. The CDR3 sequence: CASSRGGSLSEQYF. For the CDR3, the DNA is TGTGCCAGTAGCCGGGGAGGCAGTTTATCCGAGCAGTACTTC.

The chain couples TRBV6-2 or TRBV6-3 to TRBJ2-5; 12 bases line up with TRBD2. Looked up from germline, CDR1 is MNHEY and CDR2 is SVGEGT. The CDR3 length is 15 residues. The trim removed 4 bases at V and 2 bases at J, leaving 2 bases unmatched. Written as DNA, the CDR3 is TGTGCCAGCAGTTGGACTAGCGGGGTACAAGAGACCCAGTACTTC. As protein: CASSWTSGVQETQYF.

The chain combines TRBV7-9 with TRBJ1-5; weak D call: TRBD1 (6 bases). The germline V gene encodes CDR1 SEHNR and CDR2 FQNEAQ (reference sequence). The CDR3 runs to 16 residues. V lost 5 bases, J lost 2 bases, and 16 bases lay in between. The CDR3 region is CASSPLQNRGNQPQHF. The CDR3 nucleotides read TGTGCCAGCAGCCCTCTCCAAAACAGGGGCAATCAGCCCCAGCATTTT.

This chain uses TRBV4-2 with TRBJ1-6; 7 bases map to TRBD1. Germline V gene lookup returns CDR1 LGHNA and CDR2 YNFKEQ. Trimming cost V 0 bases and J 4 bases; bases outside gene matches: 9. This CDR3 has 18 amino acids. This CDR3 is CASSQEINRGPYNSPLHF. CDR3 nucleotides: TGTGCCAGCAGCCAAGAAATTAATAGGGGGCCTTATAATTCACCCCTCCACTTT.

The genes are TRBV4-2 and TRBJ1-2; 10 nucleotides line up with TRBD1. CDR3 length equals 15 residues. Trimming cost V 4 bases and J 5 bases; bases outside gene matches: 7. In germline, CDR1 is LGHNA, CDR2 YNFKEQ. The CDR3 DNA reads TGTGCCAGCAGCCGATCCAGACAGGGGGCATATGGCTACACCTTC. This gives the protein CASSRSRQGAYGYTF.

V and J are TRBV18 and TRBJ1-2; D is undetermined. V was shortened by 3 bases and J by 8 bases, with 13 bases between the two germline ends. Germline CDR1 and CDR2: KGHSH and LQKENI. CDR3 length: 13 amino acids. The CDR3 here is CASSPGSPWGYTF. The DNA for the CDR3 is TGTGCCAGCTCACCGGGGAGCCCCTGGGGCTACACCTTC.